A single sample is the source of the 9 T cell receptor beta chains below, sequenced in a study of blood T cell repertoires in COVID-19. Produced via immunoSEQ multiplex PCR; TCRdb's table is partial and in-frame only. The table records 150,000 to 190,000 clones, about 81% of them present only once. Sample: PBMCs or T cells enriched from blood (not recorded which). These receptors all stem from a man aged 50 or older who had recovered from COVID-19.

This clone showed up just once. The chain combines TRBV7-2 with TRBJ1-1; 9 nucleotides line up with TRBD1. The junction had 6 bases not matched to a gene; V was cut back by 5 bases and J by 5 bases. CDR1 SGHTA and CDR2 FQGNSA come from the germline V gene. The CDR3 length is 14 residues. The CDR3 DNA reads TGTGCCAGCAGCGCCCGACAGGGGGGTACTGAAGCTTTCTTT. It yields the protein CASSARQGGTEAFF.

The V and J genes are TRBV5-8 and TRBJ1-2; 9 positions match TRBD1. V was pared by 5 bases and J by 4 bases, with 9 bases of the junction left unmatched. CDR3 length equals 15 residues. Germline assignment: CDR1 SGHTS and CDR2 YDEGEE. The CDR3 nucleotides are TGTGCCAGCAGACGGACAGGGGTTTTTGCCTATGGCTACACCTTC. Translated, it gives CASRRTGVFAYGYTF.

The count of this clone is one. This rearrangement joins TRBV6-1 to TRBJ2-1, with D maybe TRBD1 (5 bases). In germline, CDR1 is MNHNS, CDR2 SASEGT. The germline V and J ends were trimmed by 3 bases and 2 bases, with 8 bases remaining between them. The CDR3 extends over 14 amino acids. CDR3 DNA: TGTGCCAGCAGTGAGAGGACAACCTACAATGAGCAGTTCTTC. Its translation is CASSERTTYNEQFF.

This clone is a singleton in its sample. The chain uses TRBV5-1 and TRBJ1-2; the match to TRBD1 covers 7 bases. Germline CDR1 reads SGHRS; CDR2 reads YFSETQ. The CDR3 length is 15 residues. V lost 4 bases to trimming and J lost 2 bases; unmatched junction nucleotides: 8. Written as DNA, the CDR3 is TGCGCCAGCAGCCTGGGACAGATTTCCAACTATGGCTACACCTTC. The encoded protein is CASSLGQISNYGYTF.

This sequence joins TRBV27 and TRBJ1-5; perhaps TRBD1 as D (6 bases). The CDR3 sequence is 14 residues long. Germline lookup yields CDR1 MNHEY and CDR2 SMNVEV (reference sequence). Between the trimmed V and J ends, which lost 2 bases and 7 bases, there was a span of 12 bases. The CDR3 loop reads CASSLRGGGQPQHF. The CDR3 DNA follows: TGTGCCAGCAGTTTACGTGGGGGCGGCCAGCCCCAGCATTTT.

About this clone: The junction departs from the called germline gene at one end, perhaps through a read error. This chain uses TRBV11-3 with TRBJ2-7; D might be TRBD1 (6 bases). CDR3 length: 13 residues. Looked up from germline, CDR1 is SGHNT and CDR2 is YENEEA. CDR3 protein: CASSIGPADSRIF. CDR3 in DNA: TGTGCCAGCAGCATCGGCCCCGCGGACAGTCGGATCTTC. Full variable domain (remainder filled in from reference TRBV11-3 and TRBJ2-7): EAGVVQSPRYKIIEKKQPVAFWCNPISGHNTLYWYLQNLGQGPELLIRYENEEAVDDSQLPKDRFSAERLKGVDSTLKIQPAELGDSAVYLCASSIGPADSRIFGPGTRLTVT.

The CDR3: CASSIGSQRGTDTQYF. CDR3 in DNA: TGTGCCAGCAGCATTGGTAGCCAGCGGGGGACAGATACGCAGTATTTT. The rearrangement links TRBV13 to TRBJ2-3; TRBD2 aligns across 8 bases. The germline V gene encodes CDR1 PRHDT and CDR2 FYEKMQ (reference sequence). J was trimmed by 3 bases and V by 5 bases; bases with no gene match: 10. The CDR3 has 16 amino acids. Full variable domain (outside the CDR3, taken from reference TRBV13 and TRBJ2-3): AAGVIQSPRHLIKEKRETATLKCYPIPRHDTVYWYQQGPGQDPQFLISFYEKMQSDKGSIPDRFSAQQFSDYHSELNMSSLELGDSALYFCASSIGSQRGTDTQYFGPGTRLTVL.

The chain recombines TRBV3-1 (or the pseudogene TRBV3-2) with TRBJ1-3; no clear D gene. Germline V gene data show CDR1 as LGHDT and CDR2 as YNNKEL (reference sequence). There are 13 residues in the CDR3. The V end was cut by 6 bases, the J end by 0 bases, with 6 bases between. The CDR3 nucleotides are TGTGCCAGCAGGTCGGGCTCTGGAAACACCATATATTTT. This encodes CASRSGSGNTIYF.

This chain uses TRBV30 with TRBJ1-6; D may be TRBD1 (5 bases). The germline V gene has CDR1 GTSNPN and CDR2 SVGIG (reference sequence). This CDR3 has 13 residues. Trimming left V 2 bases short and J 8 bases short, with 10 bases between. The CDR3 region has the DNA TGTGCCTGGAGTTTAGGGGTTGATTCACCCCTCCACTTT. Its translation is CAWSLGVDSPLHF.